This T cell receptor (beta chain) was obtained from a study of blood T cells in healthy people across ages. Per the germline V gene, CDR1 is KGHDR and CDR2 is SFDVKD. Trimming removed 10 bases from V and 2 bases from J, with 10 bases in between. This CDR3 is built from 12 residues. A second PCR of 7 to 11 cycles used a sample-barcoded 5' primer and a J-beta primer mix. From the 5' RACE reads, TCRdb called clonotypes with MiXCR, one entry per CDR3 protein. The sample lists 450,000 to 650,000 distinct CDR3 sequences; less than 25% were seen once. The sample also formed part of further work on T cells of mothers and their children. This second report adds: Related mother-child pairs showed slightly, non-significantly higher overlap than unrelated pairs.

The sample taken for sequencing was blood. This receptor was obtained from a boy between 10 and 17 years old in good health. The rearrangement links TRBV24-1 to TRBJ1-1, with D tentatively TRBD1 (5 bases). The DNA for the CDR3 is TGTGCCACGACAGCGGGAAACACTGAAGCTTTCTTT. Its protein is CATTAGNTEAFF.